The 31 T cell receptor beta chains listed next were all sequenced from one sample in a study of blood T cell repertoires in COVID-19. This table comes from immunoSEQ multiplex PCR, and its TCRdb copy is limited to in-frame clones, with some not included. The table records approximately 200,000 clones, 80% to 90% of them present only once. What was sequenced was peripheral blood. The receptors shown here come from a man aged 30 to 45 with COVID-19, enrolled during active disease.

V usage is TRBV9 and J usage is TRBJ2-2; D call uncertain. Trimming stripped 3 bases from V and 0 bases from J, with 12 bases between. CDR1 is SGDLS and CDR2 is YYNGEE in the germline V gene. The CDR3 runs to 16 residues. CDR3 DNA: TGTGCCAGCAGCGCACATAGACAACCGAACACCGGGGAGCTGTTTTTT. Translating it yields CASSAHRQPNTGELFF.

This CDR3 is CASSSGGENTEAFF. As DNA, the CDR3 is TGTGCCAGCAGCTCGGGAGGGGAAAACACTGAAGCTTTCTTT. The gene calls are TRBV7-3 and TRBJ1-1; TRBD1 might be the D (5 bases). V shed 4 bases and J shed 2 bases, with 11 bases lying between them. The CDR3 covers 14 residues. Germline-derived CDR1 and CDR2 are SGHTA and FQGTGA.

V is TRBV5-1 and J is TRBJ2-1, with 7 bases identical to TRBD2. Germline V gene data show CDR1 as SGHRS and CDR2 as YFSETQ. V trimming: 2 bases; J trimming: 2 bases; junction bases outside the gene matches: 4. This CDR3 comprises 15 residues. The CDR3 protein is CASSFLADPYNEQFF. The CDR3 coding sequence is TGCGCCAGCAGCTTTCTAGCGGATCCCTACAATGAGCAGTTCTTC.

This clone was seen a single time. The J gene is TRBJ2-7, the V gene TRBV9; 7 bases are a match to TRBD1. V was pared by 0 bases and J by 3 bases, with 6 bases of the junction left unmatched. The germline gives CDR1 SGDLS, CDR2 YYNGEE. The CDR3 runs to 15 residues. CDR3 in DNA: TGTGCCAGCAGCGTAGGCCCGGGACAGATCTACGAGCAGTACTTC. This translates into CASSVGPGQIYEQYF.

The chain carries TRBV27 and TRBJ1-1; 12 positions match TRBD1. Germline CDR1 MNHEY, CDR2 SMNVEV (reference sequence). The CDR3 has 14 residues. V lost 3 bases to trimming and J lost 12 bases; unmatched junction nucleotides: 8. The CDR3 loop reads CASSFTGQGASTFF. Written as DNA, the CDR3 is TGTGCCAGCAGTTTCACGGGACAGGGGGCTTCGACTTTCTTT.

The CDR3 DNA follows: TGTGCCAGCAGCTTCCCCGGGTATGAGCAGTTCTTC. Translated, it gives CASSFPGYEQFF. The rearrangement links TRBV27 to TRBJ2-1; D ambiguous. Germline V CDR1 and CDR2: MNHEY, SMNVEV (reference sequence). The ends were cut back, 6 bases at V and 8 bases at J, with 11 bases in the middle. The CDR3 runs to 12 residues.

The sample holds a few counts of this clone. V usage is TRBV19 and J usage is TRBJ2-3; 7 nucleotides agree with TRBD1. Germline V gives CDR1 LNHDA, CDR2 SQIVND (reference sequence). V trimming: 8 bases; J trimming: 6 bases; junction bases outside the gene matches: 14. There are 15 residues in the CDR3. CDR3 nucleotides: TGTGCCAGTTCCCGGGGACAGCCCCTGGTTGATACGCAGTATTTT. Encoded protein: CASSRGQPLVDTQYF. The full variable domain, with the rest looked up from reference TRBV19 and TRBJ2-3, is DGGITQSPKYLFRKEGQNVTLSCEQNLNHDAMYWYRQDPGQGLRLIYYSQIVNDFQKGDIAEGYSVSREKKESFPLTVTSAQKNPTAFYLCASSRGQPLVDTQYFGPGTRLTVL.

This rearrangement joins TRBV6-5 to TRBJ2-7, with TRBD2 identical over 7 bases. After removal of 7 bases from V and 0 bases from J, the junction contained 9 bases not matched to a gene. The CDR3 runs 15 residues. The germline V gene encodes CDR1 MNHEY and CDR2 SVGAGI. CDR3 coding DNA: TGTGCCAGCAAAGCGGGACTAACGAGCTCCTACGAGCAGTACTTC. This sequence encodes CASKAGLTSSYEQYF.

CDR3: CAWSTGTNEKLFF. The DNA of the CDR3 is TGTGCCTGGAGCACGGGGACAAATGAAAAACTGTTTTTT. The chain carries TRBV30 and TRBJ1-4; D is perhaps TRBD1 (6 bases). CDR1 is GTSNPN and CDR2 is SVGIG in the germline V gene (reference sequence). The CDR3 totals 13 residues. Between the trimmed V and J ends, which lost 3 bases and 5 bases, there was a span of 10 bases. Full variable domain (outside the CDR3, taken from reference TRBV30 and TRBJ1-4): SQTIHQWPATLVQPVGSPLSLECTVEGTSNPNLYWYRQAAGRGLQLLFYSVGIGQISSEVPQNLSASRPQDRQFILSSKKLLLSDSGFYLCAWSTGTNEKLFFGSGTQLSVL.

V usage is TRBV19 and J usage is TRBJ1-5, with 10 bases matching TRBD1. The V and J ends lost 5 bases and 3 bases, in that order; junction bases with no gene match: 7. The CDR3 is made up of 16 amino acids. Germline V gene data show CDR1 as LNHDA and CDR2 as SQIVND (reference sequence). CDR3 protein: CASSLRQGAHNQPQHF. Written as DNA, the CDR3 is TGTGCCAGTAGTCTTCGACAGGGGGCCCACAATCAGCCCCAGCATTTT.

The chain joins TRBV27 to TRBJ2-7, with a weak D call TRBD2 (6 bases). This CDR3 is built from 15 residues. Trimming removed 4 bases at V and 0 bases at J, with 13 bases between. Germline lookup yields CDR1 MNHEY and CDR2 SMNVEV (reference sequence). CDR3 coding DNA: TGTGCCAGCAGTTCCCTAGGGACTGACTCCTACGAGCAGTACTTC. Translated, it gives CASSSLGTDSYEQYF.

This chain connects TRBV27 to TRBJ2-7; the match to TRBD1 covers 10 bases. There are 19 residues in the CDR3. Germline V lookup: CDR1 MNHEY, CDR2 SMNVEV (reference sequence). Trimming took 4 bases from V and 2 from J; bases not matched to a gene: 17. CDR3 protein: CASSSHLGTGAPVTYEQYF. The CDR3 nucleotides are TGTGCCAGCAGTTCTCATCTCGGGACAGGGGCGCCCGTTACCTACGAGCAGTACTTC.

The J gene is TRBJ1-4, the V gene TRBV25-1; 12 bases map to TRBD1. Germline V lookup: CDR1 MGHDK, CDR2 SYGVNS. CDR3 size: 15 residues. V shed 8 bases, J shed 8 bases, and the junction held 9 bases outside the gene matches. The CDR3 DNA follows: TGTGCCAGCTCCCGGGACAGGGGGCGCCGGGAAAAACTGTTTTTT. Its protein is CASSRDRGRREKLFF.

This chain uses TRBV19 with TRBJ2-5, with 8 nucleotides matching TRBD1. CDR3 length equals 13 residues. J was trimmed by 4 bases and V by 10 bases; bases with no gene match: 8. Looked up from germline, CDR1 is LNHDA and CDR2 is SQIVND (reference sequence). The CDR3 here is CATRQGISETQYF. DNA of the CDR3: TGTGCCACCAGACAGGGGATTTCAGAGACCCAGTACTTC.

The rearrangement uses TRBV20-1 and TRBJ2-5; TRBD1 matches at 9 bases. Germline CDR1 DFQATT, CDR2 SNEGSKA (reference sequence). The CDR3 loop spans 14 amino acids. V trimming: 3 bases; J trimming: 4 bases; junction bases outside the gene matches: 6. CDR3 sequence (DNA): TGCAGTGCTAGTTACCGGGACAGGGTAGAGACCCAGTACTTC. This codes for CSASYRDRVETQYF.

The CDR3 nucleotides read TGTGCCAGCAGCCAAGAGGCCGGGGTCAATGAGCAGTTCTTC. Residues: CASSQEAGVNEQFF. V usage is TRBV3-1 (or the pseudogene TRBV3-2) and J usage is TRBJ2-1, with D possibly TRBD2 on 5 matching bases. The CDR3 totals 14 residues. The germline V and J ends were trimmed by 0 bases and 6 bases, with 9 bases remaining between them. From germline, CDR1 is LGHDT and CDR2 YNNKEL (reference sequence).

The chain links TRBV2 to TRBJ2-4; tentatively, D is TRBD2 (5 bases). The germline V gene encodes CDR1 SNHLY and CDR2 FYNNEI. The V end lost 8 bases, the J end lost 11 bases, and 22 bases lay between the germline ends. The CDR3 contains 14 residues. CDR3 protein: CASGGSERKTVQYF. The CDR3 DNA reads TGTGCCAGCGGTGGTAGCGAGCGCAAAACAGTTCAGTACTTC. The full variable domain, with the rest looked up from reference TRBV2 and TRBJ2-4, is EPEVTQTPSHQVTQMGQEVILRCVPISNHLYFYWYRQILGQKVEFLVSFYNNEISEKSEIFDDQFSVERPDGSNFTLKIRSTKLEDSAMYFCASGGSERKTVQYFGAGTRLSVL.

The chain's CDR3 is CASSPTPKGVANYGYTF. CDR3 sequence (DNA): TGTGCCAGCTCACCCACACCAAAAGGGGTAGCTAACTATGGCTACACCTTC. The chain couples TRBV18 to TRBJ1-2; a weak D match, TRBD1 (5 bases). The germline V gene has CDR1 KGHSH and CDR2 LQKENI. CDR3 length: 17 residues. The V and J ends lost 3 bases and 0 bases respectively, with 17 bases between them.

The chain links TRBV7-2 to TRBJ2-6, with D tentatively TRBD1 (6 bases). V dropped 8 bases and J dropped 2 bases, with 16 bases sitting between them. In germline, CDR1 is SGHTA, CDR2 FQGNSA. The length of the CDR3 is 16 residues. Here the CDR3 reads CASDIWGLAGANVLTF. The DNA for the CDR3 is TGTGCCAGCGACATATGGGGGCTCGCTGGGGCCAACGTCCTGACTTTC. The full variable domain, in which reference TRBV7-2 and TRBJ2-6 provide the parts outside the CDR3, is GAGVSQSPSNKVTEKGKDVELRCDPISGHTALYWYRQSLGQGLEFLIYFQGNSAPDKSGLPSDRFSAERTGGSVSTLTIQRTQQEDSAVYLCASDIWGLAGANVLTFGAGSRLTVL.

The V gene is TRBV6-5, the J gene TRBJ2-1, with a tentative D call TRBD1 (5 bases). V gave up 8 bases and J gave up 2 bases, with 10 bases separating them. CDR1 and CDR2 from the germline V gene are MNHEY and SVGAGI. The length of the CDR3 is 13 residues. This CDR3 is CASQGSAYNEQFF. DNA for the CDR3: TGTGCCAGCCAGGGCAGCGCCTACAATGAGCAGTTCTTC.

V is TRBV7-9 and J is TRBJ1-2; 10 bases are a match to TRBD1. Per germline, CDR1 SEHNR and CDR2 FQNEAQ (reference sequence). J gave up 7 bases and V 5 bases, and 16 bases lay outside the gene matches. This CDR3 comprises 17 residues. In DNA, the CDR3 is TGTGCCAGCAGCAAATGGGACAGGGGTCGTATACTTGGTGGCTACACCTTC. This codes for CASSKWDRGRILGGYTF.

V usage is TRBV6-1 and J usage is TRBJ2-1; D is uncertain. The CDR3 covers 15 residues. Germline CDR1 MNHNS, CDR2 SASEGT. Between the trimmed V and J ends, which lost 1 base and 2 bases, there was a span of 9 bases. This CDR3 is CASSEEPAPYNEQFF. The CDR3 nucleotides read TGTGCCAGCAGTGAAGAACCCGCGCCCTACAATGAGCAGTTCTTC.

The chain combines TRBV5-6 with TRBJ2-2; 7 nucleotides align to TRBD1. CDR3 length: 14 residues. Germline V CDR1 and CDR2: SGHDT, YYEEEE. J was trimmed by 6 bases and V by 0 bases; bases with no gene match: 2. DNA for the CDR3: TGTGCCAGCAGCTTGGGCCAGGGGGCCGGGGAGCTGTTTTTT. It encodes CASSLGQGAGELFF.

This clone was found once. J is TRBJ1-2 and V is TRBV24-1, with 7 bases identical to TRBD1. The CDR3 extends over 15 amino acids. Germline trimming cut 0 bases from V and 4 bases from J; bases unmatched to any gene: 4. Germline lookup yields CDR1 KGHDR and CDR2 SFDVKD. The CDR3 nucleotides are TGTGCCACCAGTGATTTGAGAGGGGGCGGCTATGGCTACACCTTC. It codes for CATSDLRGGGYGYTF.

The rearrangement uses TRBV7-8 and TRBJ2-7; 7 bases line up with TRBD2. V shed 0 bases, J shed 3 bases, and the junction held 2 bases outside the gene matches. This CDR3 is built from 14 residues. The germline gives CDR1 SGHVS, CDR2 FQNEAQ. The CDR3: CASSLASGNYEQYF. Written as DNA, the CDR3 is TGTGCCAGCAGCTTAGCAAGCGGGAACTACGAGCAGTACTTC. Supplemented by reference TRBV7-8 and TRBJ2-7, the full variable domain reads GAGVSQSPRYKVAKRGQDVALRCDPISGHVSLFWYQQALGQGPEFLTYFQNEAQLDKSGLPSDRFFAERPEGSVSTLKIQRTQQEDSAVYLCASSLASGNYEQYFGPGTRLTVT.

The chain has TRBV11-2 and TRBJ2-3; 13 bases fit TRBD2. V was pared by 5 bases and J by 5 bases, with 7 bases of the junction left unmatched. CDR1 and CDR2 (germline): SGHAT, FQNNGV. The CDR3 is 16 amino acids. CDR3 sequence: CASSTLAGGVVDTQYF. Written as DNA, the CDR3 is TGTGCCAGCAGCACACTAGCGGGAGGGGTGGTAGATACGCAGTATTTT.

This clone showed up just once. The chain combines TRBV7-3 with TRBJ2-1, with D possibly being TRBD2 (5 bases). The V gene's germline CDR1 is SGHTA and CDR2 FQGTGA. The CDR3 extends over 16 amino acids. V lost 1 base and J 2 bases, leaving 12 bases between the germline ends. The CDR3 DNA follows: TGTGCCAGCAGCTTAAAGAGAAGCGGAACCTACAATGAGCAGTTCTTC. Its translation is CASSLKRSGTYNEQFF.

The chain has TRBV7-3 and TRBJ2-2, with 7 bases aligning to TRBD2. The CDR3 is 17 amino acids. Trimming at V came to 3 bases and at J to 0 bases, leaving 7 bases not matched to a gene. Germline values: CDR1 SGHTA, CDR2 FQGTGA. The CDR3, as DNA: TGTGCCAGCAGCTTCCCCTTGGGGGGGTCGAACACCGGGGAGCTGTTTTTT. Its protein is CASSFPLGGSNTGELFF.

CDR3 nucleotides: TGTGCCAGCACCCCCCCCAAGGGACAGCCCCGGGCCCCCAATCAGCCCCAGCATTTT. It specifies CASTPPKGQPRAPNQPQHF. The V gene is TRBV9, the J gene TRBJ1-5; 7 nucleotides match TRBD1. The CDR3 is 19 residues long. With 6 bases clipped from V and 3 bases from J, the junction kept 21 bases outside the gene matches. Germline V gives CDR1 SGDLS, CDR2 YYNGEE.

The chain couples TRBV24-1 to TRBJ2-1; 7 positions match TRBD2. CDR3 length equals 16 residues. V lost 0 bases, J lost 5 bases, and 6 bases stayed unmatched. CDR1 and CDR2 from the germline V gene are KGHDR and SFDVKD. In nucleotides, the CDR3 is TGTGCCACCAGTGATTTGGGCGGGAGTTACCACAATGAGCAGTTCTTC. It codes for CATSDLGGSYHNEQFF.

The chain couples TRBV7-9 to TRBJ1-1; 9 nucleotides match TRBD1. The length of the CDR3 is 16 residues. V shed 6 bases and J 2 bases; nucleotides not matched to a gene: 10. Per germline, CDR1 SEHNR and CDR2 FQNEAQ (reference sequence). CDR3 residues: CASSLLGTGNNTEAFF. In DNA, the CDR3 is TGTGCCAGCAGTCTACTCGGGACAGGGAACAACACTGAAGCTTTCTTT.